A single sample gave rise to the 8 T cell receptor beta chains below, sequenced in a study of T cell responses to AZD1222 COVID-19 vaccine (dated by TCRdb to the early 2020s). The library was obtained by the immunoSEQ multiplex PCR assay. TCRdb took over this immuneACCESS table, retaining in-frame rearrangements with V and J assigned. Such tables are incomplete; in checked studies, under half of the missing clones stem from an unresolved V gene, and the remainder is unexplained. Across this sample there are approximately 150,000 clones, with around 92% seen only once. The ten largest clones capture approximately 12% of the sample. In the paper's terms, the time point label means: sample from adult after SARS-CoV-2 infection, after symptom onset. Sequencing used peripheral blood, obtained after recovery from COVID-19. These receptors originate from an adult who had recovered from COVID-19.

Regarding this clone: Other DNA sequences from this sample encode an identical CDR3 as well. The chain couples TRBV12-3 or TRBV12-4 to TRBJ2-5; no clear D gene. The CDR3 consists of 11 residues. V shed 1 base and J shed 3 bases, with 0 bases lying between them. The CDR3 is CASSLEETQYF. For the CDR3, the DNA is TGTGCCAGCAGTTTAGAAGAGACCCAGTACTTC.

The chain uses TRBV29-1 and TRBJ2-3; no reliable D call. CDR1 and CDR2 (germline): SQVTM, ANQGSEA. V gave up 5 bases and J gave up 5 bases, with 8 bases separating them. CDR3 length equals 11 residues. The CDR3 region has the DNA TGCAGCGTTTCCCCGGGAGATACGCAGTATTTT. This codes for CSVSPGDTQYF.

This chain uses TRBV28 with TRBJ2-3; 11 bases fit TRBD1. The germline gives CDR1 MDHEN, CDR2 SYDVKM. The CDR3 contains 15 residues. After removal of 3 bases from V and 4 bases from J, the junction contained 3 bases not matched to a gene. CDR3 region: CASSFGTGGPDTQYF. CDR3 coding DNA: TGTGCCAGCAGTTTCGGGACAGGGGGGCCAGATACGCAGTATTTT.

This chain joins TRBV6-5 and TRBJ2-1; no reliable D call. Germline V gene sequence: CDR1 MNHEY, CDR2 SVGAGI. Trimming stripped 3 bases from V and 8 bases from J, with 8 bases between. The CDR3 runs 12 residues. CDR3 protein: CASSYAGHEQFF. The CDR3 region has the DNA TGTGCCAGCAGTTATGCCGGGCATGAGCAGTTCTTC.

The CDR3 spells CASSQEGFSGNTIYF. The CDR3 nucleotides read TGTGCCAGCAGCCAAGAGGGTTTCTCAGGAAACACCATATATTTT. The chain carries TRBV3-1 (or the pseudogene TRBV3-2) and TRBJ1-3; no firm D call. This CDR3 region has 15 residues. Deletions cut 0 bases from V and 4 bases from J, with 10 bases between. Looked up from germline, CDR1 is LGHDT and CDR2 is YNNKEL (reference sequence).

This clone has only one observation. The genes are TRBV28 and TRBJ1-3; D may be TRBD1 (5 bases). The V end was cut by 2 bases, the J end by 0 bases, with 11 bases between. Germline CDR1 and CDR2: MDHEN and SYDVKM. The CDR3 has 16 residues. CDR3 in amino acids: CASSLRGRNSGNTIYF. CDR3 nucleotide sequence: TGTGCCAGCAGTTTAAGGGGACGGAACTCTGGAAACACCATATATTTT.

The rearrangement links TRBV19 to TRBJ2-7; 12 bases are a match to TRBD1. Looked up from germline, CDR1 is LNHDA and CDR2 is SQIVND (reference sequence). Germline trimming cut 3 bases from V and 3 bases from J; bases unmatched to any gene: 12. The CDR3 spans 18 residues. The CDR3 DNA follows: TGTGCCAGTAGTATGTCGTTGGGACAGGGGGCCCAAATCTACGAGCAGTACTTC. The encoded protein is CASSMSLGQGAQIYEQYF.

The J gene is TRBJ2-1, the V gene TRBV7-2, with D hard to call. Trimming shortened V by 2 bases and J by 6 bases, and 11 bases separated the two germline ends. Germline V gives CDR1 SGHTA, CDR2 FQGNSA. The CDR3 is 14 residues long. The CDR3 spells CASSLFTGSNEQFF. The CDR3 region has the DNA TGTGCCAGCAGCTTATTCACTGGCAGCAATGAGCAGTTCTTC.